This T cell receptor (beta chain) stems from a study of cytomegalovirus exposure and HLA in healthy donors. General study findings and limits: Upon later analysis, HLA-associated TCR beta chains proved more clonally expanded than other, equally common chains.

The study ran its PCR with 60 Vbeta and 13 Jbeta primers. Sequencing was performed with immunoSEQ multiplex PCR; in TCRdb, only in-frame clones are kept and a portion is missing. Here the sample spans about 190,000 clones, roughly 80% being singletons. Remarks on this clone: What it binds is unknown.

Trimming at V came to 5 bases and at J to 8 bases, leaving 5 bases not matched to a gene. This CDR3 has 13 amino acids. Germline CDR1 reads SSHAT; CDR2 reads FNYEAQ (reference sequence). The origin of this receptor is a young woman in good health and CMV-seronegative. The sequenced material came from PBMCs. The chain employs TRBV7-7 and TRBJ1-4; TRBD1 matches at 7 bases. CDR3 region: CASSPGQREKLFF. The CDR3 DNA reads TGTGCCAGCAGCCCGGGACAGAGAGAAAAACTGTTTTTT.